Following are 13 T cell receptor beta chains from one sample sequenced in a study of CD8+ T cells in alopecia areata. Documented treatment: oral pan-JAK inhibitor, 5-10 mg twice daily. In each case, RNA was isolated and then reverse transcribed into cDNA as the sequencing template. Sequencing was performed with immunoSEQ multiplex PCR; in TCRdb, only in-frame clones are kept and a portion is missing. The data contain around 200,000 clones, 64% of them singletons. The sequences come from CD4+ T cells sorted from blood, collected at week 4, from a patient treated with tofacitinib. The receptor source for this set is a human donor with alopecia areata.

The gene calls are TRBV4-2 and TRBJ2-7; possibly TRBD2 for D (7 bases). This CDR3 is built from 16 residues. The V gene's germline CDR1 is LGHNA and CDR2 YNFKEQ. V was trimmed by 4 bases and J by 2 bases, leaving 18 bases between them. The CDR3 DNA reads TGTGCCAGCAGCCCGTCTGCCGGGGGGCGCACCTACGAGCAGTACTTC. Its protein product is CASSPSAGGRTYEQYF.

The chain couples TRBV2 to TRBJ2-1; D not resolved. Trimming cost V 6 bases and J 8 bases, with 17 bases left between them. There are 14 residues in the CDR3. The germline CDR1 and CDR2 sequences are SNHLY and FYNNEI. The DNA for the CDR3 is TGTGCCAGCAGATCTAGGCCCGATAGTTATGAGCAGTTCTTC. Protein sequence: CASRSRPDSYEQFF.

The chain uses TRBV30 and TRBJ2-7, with D tentatively TRBD1 or TRBD2 (5 bases each). The V gene lost 7 bases and the J gene lost 6 bases, with 22 bases spanning the gap. CDR1 and CDR2 (germline): GTSNPN, SVGIG (reference sequence). The CDR3 spans 14 residues. CDR3 sequence: CAFGDEGRSGEQYF. In nucleotides, the CDR3 is TGTGCCTTTGGAGATGAGGGGCGGTCGGGCGAGCAGTACTTC.

Written as DNA, the CDR3 is TGTGCCTGGAGTGGACGAGAGGGGCGGACTGAAGCTTTCTTT. This translates into CAWSGREGRTEAFF. The rearrangement uses TRBV30 and TRBJ1-1, with a tentative D call TRBD1 (5 bases). The CDR3 is 14 amino acids. The ends were cut back, 1 base at V and 5 bases at J, with 14 bases in the middle. The V gene's germline CDR1 is GTSNPN and CDR2 SVGIG (reference sequence).

The gene calls are TRBV6-5 and TRBJ1-1, with D hard to call. The length of the CDR3 is 15 residues. The V and J ends lost 2 bases and 5 bases respectively, with 15 bases between them. Germline V gene data show CDR1 as MNHEY and CDR2 as SVGAGI. The CDR3 reads CASSYGRTTRTEAFF. In DNA, the CDR3 is TGTGCCAGCAGTTACGGACGGACTACGAGAACTGAAGCTTTCTTT.

The rearrangement links TRBV4-2 to TRBJ1-2, with TRBD1 identical over 10 bases. The germline CDR1 and CDR2 sequences are LGHNA and YNFKEQ. V gave up 2 bases and J gave up 7 bases; unmatched junction bases: 10. The CDR3 is 16 residues long. Here the CDR3 reads CASSQTMRQGALGYTF. CDR3 sequence (DNA): TGTGCCAGCAGCCAAACTATGAGACAGGGGGCGCTTGGCTACACCTTC.

This clone appeared once. The chain carries TRBV5-6 and TRBJ2-4, with 9 bases that match TRBD1. V trimming: 4 bases; J trimming: 13 bases; junction bases outside the gene matches: 18. The CDR3 sequence is 16 residues long. The germline gives CDR1 SGHDT, CDR2 YYEEEE. Here the CDR3 DNA reads TGTGCCAGCAGCCGGCGGATAGGACAGGGGCGATTAGGGCAGTACTTC. Residues: CASSRRIGQGRLGQYF.

CDR3 protein: CAWSGAYQGAGELFF. The CDR3 nucleotides read TGTGCCTGGAGTGGGGCTTACCAGGGAGCCGGGGAGCTGTTTTTT. The rearrangement uses TRBV30 and TRBJ2-2; D possibly uses TRBD1 or TRBD2 (5 bases each). V was trimmed by 1 base and J by 6 bases, leaving 15 bases between them. This CDR3 region has 15 residues. Germline CDR1 reads GTSNPN; CDR2 reads SVGIG (reference sequence). Full variable domain (outside the CDR3, taken from reference TRBV30 and TRBJ2-2): SQTIHQWPATLVQPVGSPLSLECTVEGTSNPNLYWYRQAAGRGLQLLFYSVGIGQISSEVPQNLSASRPQDRQFILSSKKLLLSDSGFYLCAWSGAYQGAGELFFGEGSRLTVL.

V usage is TRBV30 and J usage is TRBJ1-1; the D is unclear. From germline, CDR1 is GTSNPN and CDR2 SVGIG (reference sequence). V was clipped by 0 bases and J by 5 bases, with 10 bases between them. The CDR3 totals 13 residues. The CDR3 nucleotides are TGTGCCTGGAGTGTAAGCAGAGGGACTGAAGCTTTCTTT. As protein: CAWSVSRGTEAFF.

This chain uses TRBV7-8 with TRBJ2-2; the D gene is possibly TRBD2 (6 bases). V lost 8 bases and J lost 6, with 7 bases in between. The CDR3 is 11 residues long. The germline V gene has CDR1 SGHVS and CDR2 FQNEAQ. The CDR3 region has the DNA TGTGCCAGCGGGGAGGCCGGGGAGCTGTTTTTT. Amino acid sequence: CASGEAGELFF.

This clone showed up just a few times. The rearrangement joins TRBV30 to TRBJ1-3, with D unclear. This CDR3 contains 16 residues. In germline, CDR1 is GTSNPN, CDR2 SVGIG (reference sequence). Trimming cost V 2 bases and J 0 bases, with 14 bases left between them. The CDR3 region has the DNA TGTGCCTGGAGTCGCGGCCTCCAGATCTCTGGAAACACCATATATTTT. Its protein is CAWSRGLQISGNTIYF.

The chain carries TRBV15 and TRBJ1-1; a possible D gene is TRBD1 (5 bases). The V gene's germline CDR1 is LNHNV and CDR2 YYDKDF (reference sequence). This CDR3 region has 15 residues. Trimming stripped 1 base from V and 7 bases from J, with 16 bases between. CDR3 in DNA: TGTGCCACCAGCAGAGCTGGGGCCGGGGCGGATGAAGCTTTCTTT. It translates to CATSRAGAGADEAFF. Filled out from reference TRBV15 and TRBJ1-1, the complete variable domain reads DAMVIQNPRYQVTQFGKPVTLSCSQTLNHNVMYWYQQKSSQAPKLLFHYYDKDFNNEADTPDNFQSRRPNTSFCFLDIRSPGLGDTAMYLCATSRAGAGADEAFFGQGTRLTVV.

This chain connects TRBV30 to TRBJ1-2; the D is unclear. Germline loops: CDR1 GTSNPN, CDR2 SVGIG (reference sequence). Trimming cost V 4 bases and J 6 bases, with 9 bases left between them. This CDR3 has 11 residues. The CDR3 DNA is TGTGCCTGGATGGCCGGCAATGGCTACACCTTC. Translating gives CAWMAGNGYTF.